Sequencing of this T cell receptor beta chain was carried out in a study of molecular identifiers for immune sequencing clone quantification (dated by TCRdb to 2016 to 2019). Study-level background: For a replicate experiment, RNA from around 20,000 or 100,000 naive CD8 T cells was divided into five aliquots, of which four were sequenced. CD8 T cells were used in a methods study to benchmark molecular-identifier clustering-based TCR repertoire sequencing (MIDCIRS) and TCR RNA copy counting. Study-wide conclusions, independent of this receptor: In CMV-specific effector cells, clones with more than 20 RNA copies accounted for over 99% of molecules, whereas in naive cells such clones accounted for under 1%. Highly expanded clone sizes could be underestimated because identical TCR molecules may share a barcode. Modeling estimated 2.5 to 3 recovered TCR RNA copies per cell, compared with about 10 by digital PCR, which implies 30% to 35% capture efficiency. The naive libraries included spiked-in Jurkat TCR RNA (approximately 11 copies' worth), and this RNA is not part of the donor repertoire. Even against a background of approximately 1 million naive CD8 T cells, spiked-in Jurkat TCR RNA amounting to a single cell's worth was reported to be detectable. Without barcode sub-clustering, chimeric consensus sequences inflated TCR diversity; chimeras reached as high as 47%.

Library creation used PCR. Sequencer: NextSeq 500. Preparation of bulk TCR libraries followed a previously described approach, with the TCR primers listed in Table S5. Total RNA was purified with the Qiagen AllPrep DNA/RNA kit. Before analysis, reads from multiple sequencing runs of one library were combined. The source study handled its data this way. Only reads with exact TCR constant sequence were kept, trimmed to 150 nt, and grouped by their 12-nt molecular barcodes. Reads in each barcode group were sub-clustered using a 15% Levenshtein threshold, and a quality-weighted consensus sequence was built for each RNA molecule. Non-functional sequences were excluded, and lower-count sequences lying one edit away from another sequence were also excluded. On the basis of fitting two negative binomial distributions, barcode sub-clusters with fewer than 20% of the maximum read count were discarded. Starting from the raw public reads, TCRdb applied fastp trimming at Q25, assembled clones with MiXCR and retained in-frame beta chains. One record per CDR3 amino acid sequence lists the most common genes and DNA. The V and J calls, along with clone size, are taken from TCRdb and not from the paper's own processing. This sample holds about 630,000 distinct CDR3 sequences; roughly 25% were observed only once. 0.75% to 0.8% of the sample comes from the top ten.

Naive CD8 T cell libraries were made from about 20,000 to 1,000,000 sorted cells using 10%, 30% or 50% of purified RNA. Naive CD8 T cells were FACS-sorted as CD8+CD4-CCR7+CD45RA+ on a BD FACSAria II into RLT Plus buffer. To test detection sensitivity, Jurkat RNA equivalent to more than 9 TCR copies was spiked into samples of roughly 18,000-1,000,000 naive CD8 T cells. CD8 T cells were enriched using RosetteSep CD8+ T Cell Enrichment Cocktail and Ficoll-Paque, and the enriched cells then underwent ACK red cell lysis. With respect to this clonotype: This receptor's antigen is unknown. No much larger clonotype is one base removed from it; base qualities were not supplied.

V has 1 base trimmed and J has 9 bases trimmed; junction bases matching no gene number 14. Sequences KGHSH (CDR1) and LQKENI (CDR2) are obtained from the germline V gene. Taken from cysteine to phenylalanine, the CDR3 has 17 residues. Here the CDR3 DNA is all that survives: 51 bases in frame from base 1. The clonotype comes from a human donor in good health. Some libraries in this study had Jurkat cell RNA spiked in. Rearrangement joined TRBV18 to TRBJ2-7; TRBD2 fits 11 bases in the junction. Input material: naive CD8+ T cells from blood, with Jurkat cell RNA spiked in. This sample's cell subset or site label indicates: FACS-sorted CD8+CD4-CCR7+CD45RA+ naive T cells. The CDR3 region has the sequence CASSPRISGGAAEGQYF. The DNA sequence follows: TGTGCCAGCTCACCACGGATTAGCGGGGGGGCCGCGGAAGGGCAGTACTTC.